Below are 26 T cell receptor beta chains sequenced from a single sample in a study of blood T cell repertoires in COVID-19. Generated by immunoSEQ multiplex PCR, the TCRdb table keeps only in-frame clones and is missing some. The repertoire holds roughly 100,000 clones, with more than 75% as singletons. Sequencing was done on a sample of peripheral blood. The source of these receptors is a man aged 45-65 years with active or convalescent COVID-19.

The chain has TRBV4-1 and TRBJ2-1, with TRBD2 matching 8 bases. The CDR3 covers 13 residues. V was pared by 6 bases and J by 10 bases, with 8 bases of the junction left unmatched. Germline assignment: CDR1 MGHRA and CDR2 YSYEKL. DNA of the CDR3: TGCGCCAGCAGAAAAGGACTAGCTGACGAGCAGTTCTTC. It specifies CASRKGLADEQFF.

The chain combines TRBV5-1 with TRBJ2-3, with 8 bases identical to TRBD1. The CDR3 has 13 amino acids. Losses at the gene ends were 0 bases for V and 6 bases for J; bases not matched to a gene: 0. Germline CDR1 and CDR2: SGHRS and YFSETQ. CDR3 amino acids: CASSLDRGDTQYF. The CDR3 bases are TGCGCCAGCAGCTTGGACAGGGGGGATACGCAGTATTTT.

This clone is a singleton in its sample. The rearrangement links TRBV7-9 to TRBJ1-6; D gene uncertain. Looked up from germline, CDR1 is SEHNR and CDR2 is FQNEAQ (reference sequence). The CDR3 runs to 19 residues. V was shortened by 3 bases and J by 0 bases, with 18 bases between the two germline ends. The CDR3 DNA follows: TGTGCCAGCAGCTTCTCACTGGGTTGGAGGAGCTCCTATAATTCACCCCTCCACTTT. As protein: CASSFSLGWRSSYNSPLHF.

CDR3 sequence (DNA): TGTGCCAGCAGTTATTGGACAGGGAAGCACTACAATGAGCAGTTCTTC. It yields the protein CASSYWTGKHYNEQFF. The chain combines TRBV6-2 or TRBV6-3 with TRBJ2-1, with TRBD1 matching over 8 bases. Trimming took 3 bases from V and 3 from J; bases not matched to a gene: 7. This CDR3 is built from 16 residues. The germline gives CDR1 MNHEY, CDR2 SVGEGT.

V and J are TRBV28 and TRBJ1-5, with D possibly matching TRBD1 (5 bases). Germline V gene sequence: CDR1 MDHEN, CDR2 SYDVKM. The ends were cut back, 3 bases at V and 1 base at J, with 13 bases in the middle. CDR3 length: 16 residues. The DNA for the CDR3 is TGTGCCAGCAGTTTTCGGGGGACGCCGAGCAATCAGCCCCAGCATTTT. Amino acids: CASSFRGTPSNQPQHF.

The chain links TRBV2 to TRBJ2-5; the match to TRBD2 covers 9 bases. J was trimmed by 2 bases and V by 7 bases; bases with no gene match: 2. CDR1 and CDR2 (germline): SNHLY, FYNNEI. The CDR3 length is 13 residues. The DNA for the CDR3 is TGTGCCAGCATGCTAGCGGGACAAGAGACCCAGTACTTC. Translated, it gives CASMLAGQETQYF.

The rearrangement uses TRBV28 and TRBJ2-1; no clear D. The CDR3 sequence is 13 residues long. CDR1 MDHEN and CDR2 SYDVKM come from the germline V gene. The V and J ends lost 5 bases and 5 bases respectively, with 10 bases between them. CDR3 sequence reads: CASSSHTDNEQFF. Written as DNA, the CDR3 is TGTGCCAGCAGTAGCCACACAGACAATGAGCAGTTCTTC.

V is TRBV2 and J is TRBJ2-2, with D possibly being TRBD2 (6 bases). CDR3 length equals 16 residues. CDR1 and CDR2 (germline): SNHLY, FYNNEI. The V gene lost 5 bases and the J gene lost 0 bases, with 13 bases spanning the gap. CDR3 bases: TGTGCCAGCAGTATAACTAGCACCGCGAACACCGGGGAGCTGTTTTTT. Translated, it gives CASSITSTANTGELFF.

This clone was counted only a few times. The CDR3 DNA sequence: TGTGCCAGCAGTACAGGGACCAACTATGGCTACACCTTC. It specifies CASSTGTNYGYTF. The rearrangement links TRBV6-5 to TRBJ1-2; D might be TRBD1 (6 bases). The germline gives CDR1 MNHEY, CDR2 SVGAGI. The CDR3 is 13 residues long. The germline V and J ends were trimmed by 5 bases and 2 bases, with 9 bases remaining between them.

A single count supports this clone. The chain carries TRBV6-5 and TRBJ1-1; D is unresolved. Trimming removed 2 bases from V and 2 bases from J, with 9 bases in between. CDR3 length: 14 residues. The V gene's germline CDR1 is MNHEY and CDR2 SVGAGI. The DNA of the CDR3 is TGTGCCAGCAGTTACGAGAGGGCCAACACTGAAGCTTTCTTT. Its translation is CASSYERANTEAFF.

CDR3 bases: TGTGCCAGCAGTTCGACAGGGGCCTATGGCTACACCTTC. Translating gives CASSSTGAYGYTF. V gene TRBV5-4 combines with J gene TRBJ1-2, with TRBD1 identical over 8 bases. CDR1 and CDR2 (germline): SGHNT, YYREEE (reference sequence). CDR3 length: 13 residues. Trimming at V came to 5 bases and at J to 4 bases, leaving 4 bases not matched to a gene.

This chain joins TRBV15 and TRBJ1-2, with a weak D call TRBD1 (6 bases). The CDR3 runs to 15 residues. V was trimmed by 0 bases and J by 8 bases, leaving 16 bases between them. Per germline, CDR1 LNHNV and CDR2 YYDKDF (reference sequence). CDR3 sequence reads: CATSRDPSGGEGYTF. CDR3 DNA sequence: TGTGCCACCAGCAGAGATCCCTCGGGGGGCGAGGGCTACACCTTC.

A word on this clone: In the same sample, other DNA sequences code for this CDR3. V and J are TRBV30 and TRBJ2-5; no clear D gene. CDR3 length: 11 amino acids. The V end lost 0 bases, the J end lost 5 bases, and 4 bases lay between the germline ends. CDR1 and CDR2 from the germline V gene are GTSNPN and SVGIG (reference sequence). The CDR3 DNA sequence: TGTGCCTGGAGTGTCGCGGAGACCCAGTACTTC. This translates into CAWSVAETQYF.

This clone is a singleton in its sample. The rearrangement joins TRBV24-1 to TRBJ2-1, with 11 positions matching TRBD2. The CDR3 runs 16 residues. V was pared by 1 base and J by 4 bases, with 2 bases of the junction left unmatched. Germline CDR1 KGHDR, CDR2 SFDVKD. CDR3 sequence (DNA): TGTGCCACCAGTGATTTTACTAGCGGGGGTTACAATGAGCAGTTCTTC. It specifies CATSDFTSGGYNEQFF.

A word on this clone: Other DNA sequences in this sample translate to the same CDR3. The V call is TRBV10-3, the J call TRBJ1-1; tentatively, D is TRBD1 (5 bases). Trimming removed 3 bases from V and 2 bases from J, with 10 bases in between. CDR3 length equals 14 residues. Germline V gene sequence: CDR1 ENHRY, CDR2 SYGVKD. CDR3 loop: CAISDGQGNTEAFF. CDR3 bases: TGTGCCATCAGTGATGGGCAGGGTAACACTGAAGCTTTCTTT.

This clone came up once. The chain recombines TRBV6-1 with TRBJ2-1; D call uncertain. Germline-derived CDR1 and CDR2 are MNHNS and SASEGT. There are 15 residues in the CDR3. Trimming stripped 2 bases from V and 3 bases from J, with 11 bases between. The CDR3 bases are TGTGCCAGCAGTGAATCTAGTTCAGACTACAATGAGCAGTTCTTC. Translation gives CASSESSSDYNEQFF.

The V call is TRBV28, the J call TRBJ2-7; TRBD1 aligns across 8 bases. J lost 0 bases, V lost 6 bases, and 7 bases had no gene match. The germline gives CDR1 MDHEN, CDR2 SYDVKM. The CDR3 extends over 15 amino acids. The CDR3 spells CASSNRDRTSYEQYF. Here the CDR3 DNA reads TGTGCCAGCAGCAACAGGGACAGGACCTCCTACGAGCAGTACTTC.

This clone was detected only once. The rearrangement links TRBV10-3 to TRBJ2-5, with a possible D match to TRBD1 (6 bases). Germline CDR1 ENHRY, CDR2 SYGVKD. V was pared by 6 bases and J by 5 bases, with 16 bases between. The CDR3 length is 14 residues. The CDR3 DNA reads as TGTGCCATCAGGGGGTCAGGGGATATGGAGACCCAGTACTTC. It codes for CAIRGSGDMETQYF.

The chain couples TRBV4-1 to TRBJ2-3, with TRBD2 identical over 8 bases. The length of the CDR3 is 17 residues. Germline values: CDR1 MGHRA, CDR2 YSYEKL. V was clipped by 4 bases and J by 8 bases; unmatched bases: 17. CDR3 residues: CASSPPTSGGGDGTQYF. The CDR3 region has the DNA TGCGCCAGCAGCCCACCTACTAGCGGTGGGGGGGATGGTACGCAGTATTTT.

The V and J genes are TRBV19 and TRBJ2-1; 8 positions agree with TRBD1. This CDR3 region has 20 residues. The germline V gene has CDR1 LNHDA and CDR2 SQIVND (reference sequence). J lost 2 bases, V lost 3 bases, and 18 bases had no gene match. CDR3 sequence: CASSIGQGCPRGETYNEQFF. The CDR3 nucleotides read TGTGCCAGTAGTATTGGACAGGGTTGCCCGCGAGGTGAAACCTACAATGAGCAGTTCTTC.

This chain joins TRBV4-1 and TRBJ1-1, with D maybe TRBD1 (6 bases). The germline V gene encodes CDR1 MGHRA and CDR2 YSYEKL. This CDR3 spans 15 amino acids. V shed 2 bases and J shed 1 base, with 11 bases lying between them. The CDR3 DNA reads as TGCGCCAGCAGCCAATTTGAAGGGGGGAACACTGAAGCTTTCTTT. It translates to CASSQFEGGNTEAFF.

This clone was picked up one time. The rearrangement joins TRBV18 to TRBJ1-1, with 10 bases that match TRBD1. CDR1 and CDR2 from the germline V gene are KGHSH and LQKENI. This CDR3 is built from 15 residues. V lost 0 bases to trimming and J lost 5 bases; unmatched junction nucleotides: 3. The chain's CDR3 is CASSPPMDRGTEAFF. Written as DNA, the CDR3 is TGTGCCAGCTCACCACCGATGGACAGGGGGACTGAAGCTTTCTTT. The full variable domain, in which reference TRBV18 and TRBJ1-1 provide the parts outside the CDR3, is NAGVMQNPRHLVRRRGQEARLRCSPMKGHSHVYWYRQLPEEGLKFMVYLQKENIIDESGMPKERFSAEFPKEGPSILRIQQVVRGDSAAYFCASSPPMDRGTEAFFGQGTRLTVV.

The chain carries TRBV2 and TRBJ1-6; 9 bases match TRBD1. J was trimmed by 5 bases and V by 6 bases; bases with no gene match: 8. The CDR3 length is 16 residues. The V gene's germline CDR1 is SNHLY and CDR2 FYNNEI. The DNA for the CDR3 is TGTGCCAGCAGCATGGACAGGGGCGTTAATAATTCACCCCTCCACTTT. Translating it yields CASSMDRGVNNSPLHF.

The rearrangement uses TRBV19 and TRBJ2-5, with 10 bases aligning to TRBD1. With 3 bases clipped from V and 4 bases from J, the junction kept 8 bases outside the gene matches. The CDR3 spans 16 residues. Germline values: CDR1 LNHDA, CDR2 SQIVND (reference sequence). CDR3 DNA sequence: TGTGCCAGTAGTATCCGGGACAGGGGAGATAGAGAGACCCAGTACTTC. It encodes CASSIRDRGDRETQYF.

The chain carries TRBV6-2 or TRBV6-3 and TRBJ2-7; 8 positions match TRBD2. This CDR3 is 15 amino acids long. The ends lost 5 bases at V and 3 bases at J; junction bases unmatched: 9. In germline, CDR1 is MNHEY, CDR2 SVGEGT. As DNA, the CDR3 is TGTGCCAGCAGTGGACTGGCGGGGGGCTTCTACGAGCAGTACTTC. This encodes CASSGLAGGFYEQYF.

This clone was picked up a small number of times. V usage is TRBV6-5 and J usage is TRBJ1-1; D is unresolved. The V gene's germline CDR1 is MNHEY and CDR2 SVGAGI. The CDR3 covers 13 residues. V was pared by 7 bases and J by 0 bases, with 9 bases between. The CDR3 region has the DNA TGTGCCAGCACGAGGAGCATGAACACTGAAGCTTTCTTT. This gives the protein CASTRSMNTEAFF.